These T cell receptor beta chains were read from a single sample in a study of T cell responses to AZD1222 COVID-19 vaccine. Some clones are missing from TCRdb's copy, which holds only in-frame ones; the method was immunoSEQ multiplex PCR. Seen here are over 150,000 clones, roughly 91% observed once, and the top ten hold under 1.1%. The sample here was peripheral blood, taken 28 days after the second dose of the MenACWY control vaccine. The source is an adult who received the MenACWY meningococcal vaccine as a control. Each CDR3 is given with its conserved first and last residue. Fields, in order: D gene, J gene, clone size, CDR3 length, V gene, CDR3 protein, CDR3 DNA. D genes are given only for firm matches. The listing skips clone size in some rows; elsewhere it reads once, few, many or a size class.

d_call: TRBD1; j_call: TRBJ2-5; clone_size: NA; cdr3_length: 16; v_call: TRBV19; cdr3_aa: CASSMGQGARGETQYF; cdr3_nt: TGTGCCAGTAGTATGGGACAGGGGGCGCGGGGGGAGACCCAGTACTTC
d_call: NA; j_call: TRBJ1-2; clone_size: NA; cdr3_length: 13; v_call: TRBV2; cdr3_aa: CASLRDNGYGYTF; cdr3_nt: TGTGCCAGCTTGCGCGACAACGGGTATGGCTACACCTTC
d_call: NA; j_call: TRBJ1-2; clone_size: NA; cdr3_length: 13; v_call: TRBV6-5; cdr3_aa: CAIRGGKANGYTF; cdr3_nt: TGTGCCATAAGGGGCGGAAAAGCCAATGGCTACACCTTC
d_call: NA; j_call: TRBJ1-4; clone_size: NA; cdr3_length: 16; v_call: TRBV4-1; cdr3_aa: CASSPPRGGDREKLFF; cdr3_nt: TGCGCCAGCAGCCCCCCCAGGGGAGGGGATCGTGAAAAACTGTTTTTT
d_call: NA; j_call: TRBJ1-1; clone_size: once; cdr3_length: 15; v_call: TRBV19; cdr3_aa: CASSSAGGGITEAFF; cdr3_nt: TGTGCCAGTAGTTCCGCGGGGGGCGGAATCACTGAAGCTTTCTTT
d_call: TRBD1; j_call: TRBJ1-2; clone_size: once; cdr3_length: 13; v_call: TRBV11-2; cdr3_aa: CASSSQGAYGYTF; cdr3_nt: TGTGCCAGCAGCTCGCAGGGGGCATACGGCTACACCTTC
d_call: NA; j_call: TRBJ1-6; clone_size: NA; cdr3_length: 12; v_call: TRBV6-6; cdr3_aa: CASSPLNSPLHF; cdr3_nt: TGTGCCAGCAGCCCACTTAATTCACCCCTCCACTTT
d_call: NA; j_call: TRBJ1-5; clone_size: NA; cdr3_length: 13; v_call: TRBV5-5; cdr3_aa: CASSSDTNQPQHF; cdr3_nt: TGTGCCAGCAGCTCGGATACTAATCAGCCCCAGCATTTT
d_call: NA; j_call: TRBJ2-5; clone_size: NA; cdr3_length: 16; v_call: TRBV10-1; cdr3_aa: CASSESVGHSQETQYF; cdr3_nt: TGCGCCAGCAGTGAGTCAGTAGGACACAGCCAAGAGACCCAGTACTTC
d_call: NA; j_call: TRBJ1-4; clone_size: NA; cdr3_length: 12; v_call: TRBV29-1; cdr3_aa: CSATQGREKLFF; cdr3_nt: TGCAGCGCCACACAGGGTCGCGAAAAACTGTTTTTT
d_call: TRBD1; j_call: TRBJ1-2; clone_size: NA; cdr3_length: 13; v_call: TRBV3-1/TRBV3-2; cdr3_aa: CASSQGPGGGYTF; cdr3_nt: TGTGCCAGCAGCCAAGGTCCAGGGGGAGGCTACACCTTC
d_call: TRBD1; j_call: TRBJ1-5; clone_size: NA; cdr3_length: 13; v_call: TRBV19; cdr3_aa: CASSRTGERPQHF; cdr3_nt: TGTGCCAGTAGCAGGACAGGGGAAAGGCCCCAGCATTTT
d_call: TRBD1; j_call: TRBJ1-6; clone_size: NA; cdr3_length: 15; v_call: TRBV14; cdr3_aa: CASSQDGQGASPLHF; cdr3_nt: TGTGCCAGCAGCCAAGATGGGCAGGGGGCCTCACCCCTCCACTTT
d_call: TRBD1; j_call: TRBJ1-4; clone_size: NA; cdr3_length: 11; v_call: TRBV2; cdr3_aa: CASWGQGVLFF; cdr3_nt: TGTGCCAGCTGGGGACAGGGCGTTCTGTTTTTT
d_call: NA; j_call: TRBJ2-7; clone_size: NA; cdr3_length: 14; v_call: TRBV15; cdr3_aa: CATSRDKGAYEQYF; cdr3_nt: TGTGCCACCAGCAGAGATAAGGGGGCCTACGAGCAGTACTTC
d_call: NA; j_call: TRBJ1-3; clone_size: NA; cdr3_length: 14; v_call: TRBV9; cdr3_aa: CASSVVGSGNTIYF; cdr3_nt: TGTGCCAGCAGCGTAGTGGGTTCTGGAAACACCATATATTTT
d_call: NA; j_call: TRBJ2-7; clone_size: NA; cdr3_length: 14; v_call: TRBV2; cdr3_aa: CASSEPSQGYEQYF; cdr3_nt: TGTGCCAGCAGTGAACCTTCACAGGGCTACGAGCAGTACTTC